A single sample gave rise to the 7 T cell receptor beta chains below, sequenced in a study of beta chain features in type 1 diabetes. The study reverse transcribed the entire isolated RNA, so it sequenced expressed TCRB transcripts. The assay was immunoSEQ multiplex PCR, and TCRdb's table has in-frame clones only and misses some. The sample lists roughly 42,000 clones; roughly 50% were seen once. The material sequenced was stem cell memory CD4+ T cells from blood. The receptors were gathered from a woman aged 25 to 45 in good health.

The chain couples TRBV29-1 to TRBJ2-3; 9 bases line up with TRBD2. V lost 5 bases, J lost 2 bases, and 5 bases stayed unmatched. In germline, CDR1 is SQVTM, CDR2 ANQGSEA. The CDR3 extends over 14 amino acids. CDR3 amino acids: CSVPGTSFTDTQYF. Written as DNA, the CDR3 is TGCAGCGTTCCCGGGACTAGCTTCACAGATACGCAGTATTTT.

The chain employs TRBV10-1 and TRBJ2-7; no definite D call. The V and J ends lost 4 bases and 0 bases respectively, with 10 bases between them. CDR1 and CDR2 (germline): WNHNN, SYGVQD (reference sequence). The CDR3 totals 14 residues. Written as DNA, the CDR3 is TGCGCCAGCAGTGTAAGCCGGAGCTCCTACGAGCAGTACTTC. This gives the protein CASSVSRSSYEQYF.

Only a few counts were recorded for this clone. The V gene is TRBV30, the J gene TRBJ2-7, with TRBD2 matching 9 bases. Trimming took 1 base from V and 5 from J; bases not matched to a gene: 15. The CDR3 loop spans 17 amino acids. Germline loops: CDR1 GTSNPN, CDR2 SVGIG (reference sequence). The CDR3 sequence: CAWSAPRASGTADEQYF. In DNA, the CDR3 is TGTGCCTGGAGTGCCCCCCGGGCTAGCGGGACGGCCGACGAGCAGTACTTC.

This clone was counted between two and nine times. The rearrangement links TRBV7-9 to TRBJ2-7; possible D gene TRBD2, 5 bases. The CDR3 is made up of 14 amino acids. Germline V gene data show CDR1 as SEHNR and CDR2 as FQNEAQ (reference sequence). Trimming removed 5 bases at V and 0 bases at J, with 11 bases between. The CDR3 DNA reads as TGTGCCAGCAGCCCCTATGGGAGCTCCTACGAGCAGTACTTC. Protein product: CASSPYGSSYEQYF.

This rearrangement joins TRBV30 to TRBJ2-5; no definite D call. V shed 4 bases and J shed 5 bases, with 8 bases lying between them. From germline, CDR1 is GTSNPN and CDR2 SVGIG (reference sequence). This CDR3 is 11 amino acids long. For the CDR3, the DNA is TGTGCCTGGACCCCGTCGGAGACCCAGTACTTC. This translates into CAWTPSETQYF.

The rearrangement links TRBV18 to TRBJ2-1; 11 bases line up with TRBD1. This CDR3 spans 16 amino acids. CDR1 KGHSH and CDR2 LQKENI come from the germline V gene. V dropped 0 bases and J dropped 4; count of bases not matched to a gene: 2. The chain's CDR3 is CASSPPGTGGYNEQFF. The CDR3 DNA is TGTGCCAGCTCACCACCCGGGACAGGGGGGTACAATGAGCAGTTCTTC.

This clone appeared a single time. The chain couples TRBV30 to TRBJ2-5, with D possibly matching TRBD2 (5 bases). Trimming left V 0 bases short and J 0 bases short, with 14 bases between. CDR1 and CDR2 from the germline V gene are GTSNPN and SVGIG (reference sequence). CDR3 length equals 16 residues. The CDR3 reads CAWSVQTGNNQETQYF. The CDR3 nucleotides are TGTGCCTGGAGTGTACAAACCGGGAACAACCAAGAGACCCAGTACTTC.